This passage covers 3 T cell receptor beta chains from one sample sequenced in a study of blood T cells in healthy people across ages. A J-beta primer mix and a sample-barcoded 5' primer were used in a second PCR of roughly 7 to 12 cycles. TCRdb analysed the 5' RACE reads with MiXCR anew, one entry per CDR3 protein. This sample has 1.5 million to 2 million distinct CDR3 sequences, with 28% found just once. Specimen: blood. These receptors were obtained from a woman under 40 in good health.

The V call is TRBV2, the J call TRBJ2-7; D is ambiguous. CDR3 length: 16 residues. The V end was cut by 3 bases, the J end by 0 bases, with 15 bases between. The germline V gene encodes CDR1 SNHLY and CDR2 FYNNEI. CDR3 nucleotide sequence: TGTGCCAGCAGTGAGGCTTTTTGGCAGGCCTCCTACGAGCAGTACTTC. Protein: CASSEAFWQASYEQYF.

The J gene is TRBJ2-4, the V gene TRBV14, with D maybe TRBD1 (6 bases). Germline CDR1 reads SGHDN; CDR2 reads FVKESK. The germline V and J ends were trimmed by 0 bases and 4 bases, with 16 bases remaining between them. The CDR3 has 17 residues. In DNA form, the CDR3 reads TGTGCCAGCAGCCAAGATTCTTGGAGACAGGCTAAAAACATTCAGTACTTC. Translating it yields CASSQDSWRQAKNIQYF.

This chain joins TRBV6-5 and TRBJ2-4; 12 nucleotides align to TRBD2. This CDR3 contains 16 residues. The junction had 11 bases not matched to a gene; V was cut back by 5 bases and J by 9 bases. Germline CDR1 reads MNHEY; CDR2 reads SVGAGI. CDR3 in amino acids: CASSRQTSGRGIIQYF. The CDR3 coding sequence is TGTGCCAGCAGTCGCCAGACTAGCGGGAGAGGTATCATTCAGTACTTC.